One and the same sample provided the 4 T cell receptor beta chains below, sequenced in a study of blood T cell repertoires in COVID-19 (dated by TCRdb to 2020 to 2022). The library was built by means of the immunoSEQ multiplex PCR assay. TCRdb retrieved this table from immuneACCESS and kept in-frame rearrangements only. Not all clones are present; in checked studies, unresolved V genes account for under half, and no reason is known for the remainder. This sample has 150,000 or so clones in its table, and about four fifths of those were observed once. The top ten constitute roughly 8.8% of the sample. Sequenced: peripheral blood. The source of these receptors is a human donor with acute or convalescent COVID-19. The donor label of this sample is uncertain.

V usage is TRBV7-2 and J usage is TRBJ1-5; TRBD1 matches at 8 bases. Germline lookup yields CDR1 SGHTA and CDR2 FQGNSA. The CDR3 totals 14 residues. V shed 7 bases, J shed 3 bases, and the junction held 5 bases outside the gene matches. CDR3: CASTQGALNQPQHF. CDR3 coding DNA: TGTGCCAGCACCCAGGGGGCCCTCAATCAGCCCCAGCATTTT.

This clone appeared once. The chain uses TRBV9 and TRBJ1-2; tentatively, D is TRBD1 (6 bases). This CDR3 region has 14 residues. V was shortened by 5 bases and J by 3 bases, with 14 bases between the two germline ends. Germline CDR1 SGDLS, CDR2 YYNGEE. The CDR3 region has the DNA TGTGCCAGCAGTCTTCACGACAGGTACTATGGCTACACCTTC. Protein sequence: CASSLHDRYYGYTF.

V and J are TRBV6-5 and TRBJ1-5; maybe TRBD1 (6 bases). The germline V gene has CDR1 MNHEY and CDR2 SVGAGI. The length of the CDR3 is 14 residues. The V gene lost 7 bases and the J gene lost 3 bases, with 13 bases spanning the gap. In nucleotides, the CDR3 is TGTGCCAGCACCGACCAGGGGAACAATCAGCCCCAGCATTTT. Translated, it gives CASTDQGNNQPQHF.

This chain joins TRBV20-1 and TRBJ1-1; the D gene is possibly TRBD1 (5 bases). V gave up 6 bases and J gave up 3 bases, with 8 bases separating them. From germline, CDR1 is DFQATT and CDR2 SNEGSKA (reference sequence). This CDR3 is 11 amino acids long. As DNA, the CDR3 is TGCAGTGCCAGACAGTACACTGAAGCTTTCTTT. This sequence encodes CSARQYTEAFF.